This T cell receptor beta chain originates from a study of T cell responses to AZD1222 COVID-19 vaccine. TCRdb's copy holds only in-frame clones and misses some; the assay was immunoSEQ multiplex PCR. In the table there are about 150,000 clones, roughly 88% of which are singletons. The CDR3 extends over 12 amino acids. CDR1 and CDR2 from the germline V gene are MDHEN and SYDVKM. The V gene lost 6 bases and the J gene lost 4 bases, with 7 bases spanning the gap. The sample was peripheral blood, taken on day 0 of AZD1222 vaccination. The clonotype comes from an adult in good health. The chain is built from TRBV28 and TRBJ1-3, with D uncertain. In nucleotides, the CDR3 is TGTGCCAGCAGCCGGCAGGGAAACACCATATATTTT. It specifies CASSRQGNTIYF.